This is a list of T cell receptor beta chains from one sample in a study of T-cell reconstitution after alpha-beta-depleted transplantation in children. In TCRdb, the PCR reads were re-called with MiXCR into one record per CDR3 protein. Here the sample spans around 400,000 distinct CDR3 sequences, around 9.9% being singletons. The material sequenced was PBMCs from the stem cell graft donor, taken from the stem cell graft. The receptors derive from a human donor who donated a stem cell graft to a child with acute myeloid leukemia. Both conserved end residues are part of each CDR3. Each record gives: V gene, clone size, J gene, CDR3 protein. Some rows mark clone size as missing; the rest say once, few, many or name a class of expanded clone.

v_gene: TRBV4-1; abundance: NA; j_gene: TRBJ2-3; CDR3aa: CASSQGTPDTQYF
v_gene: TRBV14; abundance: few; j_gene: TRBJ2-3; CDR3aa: CASSLQGFRTDTQYF
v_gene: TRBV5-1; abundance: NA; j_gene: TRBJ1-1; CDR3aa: CASSFRRSNTEAFF
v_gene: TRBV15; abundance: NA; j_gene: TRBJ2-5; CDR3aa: CATSRERTSGSETQYF
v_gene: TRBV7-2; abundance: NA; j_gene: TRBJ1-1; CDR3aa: CASSPRGGHLTEAFF
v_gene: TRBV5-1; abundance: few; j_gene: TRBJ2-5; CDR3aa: CASSSETGGWKETQYF
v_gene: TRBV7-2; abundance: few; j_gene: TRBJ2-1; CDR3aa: CASSLMVSGAGEQFF
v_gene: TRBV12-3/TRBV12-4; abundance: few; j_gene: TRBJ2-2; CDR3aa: CASRPTVLRTGELFF
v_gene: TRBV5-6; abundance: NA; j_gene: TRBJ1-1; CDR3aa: CASSFRFAGNTEAFF
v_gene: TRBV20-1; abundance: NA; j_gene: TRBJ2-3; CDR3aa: CSARYSTTSAGTDTQYF